This T cell receptor (beta chain) was found in a study of blood T cell repertoires in COVID-19. Looking at the study overall: T cells, B-cell-depleted T cells, or PBMCs supplied cDNA or gDNA.

Data came from immunoSEQ multiplex PCR; TCRdb stores just in-frame clones and leaves some out. The sample consists of roughly 570,000 clones, around nine tenths of them appearing once. Germline V gene data show CDR1 as GTSNPN and CDR2 as SVGIG (reference sequence). The V segment lost 7 bases and the J segment 7 bases; nucleotides outside the gene matches: 12. The CDR3 has 14 residues. Material: peripheral blood. The chain employs TRBV30 and TRBJ2-5; 10 bases are a match to TRBD2. This TCR came from a woman aged 50 to 65 with COVID-19, enrolled during active disease. CDR3 DNA: TGTGCCTCGACACCCGGGACTAGCGTAGTGACCCAGTACTTC. Its protein is CASTPGTSVVTQYF. Together with reference TRBV30 and TRBJ2-5, the CDR3 gives the full variable domain: SQTIHQWPATLVQPVGSPLSLECTVEGTSNPNLYWYRQAAGRGLQLLFYSVGIGQISSEVPQNLSASRPQDRQFILSSKKLLLSDSGFYLCASTPGTSVVTQYFGPGTRLLVL.